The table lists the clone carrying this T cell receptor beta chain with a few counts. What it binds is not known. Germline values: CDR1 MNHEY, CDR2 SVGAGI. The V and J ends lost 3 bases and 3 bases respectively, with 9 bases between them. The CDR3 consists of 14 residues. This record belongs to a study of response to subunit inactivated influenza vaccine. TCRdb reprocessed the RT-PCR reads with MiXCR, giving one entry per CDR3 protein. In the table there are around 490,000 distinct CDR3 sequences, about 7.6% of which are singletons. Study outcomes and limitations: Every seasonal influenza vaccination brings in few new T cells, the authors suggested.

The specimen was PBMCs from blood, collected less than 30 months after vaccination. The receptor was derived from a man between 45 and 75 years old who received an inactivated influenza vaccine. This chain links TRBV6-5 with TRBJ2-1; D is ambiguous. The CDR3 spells CASSYTDDYNEQFF. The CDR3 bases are TGTGCCAGCAGTTATACGGACGACTACAATGAGCAGTTCTTC.